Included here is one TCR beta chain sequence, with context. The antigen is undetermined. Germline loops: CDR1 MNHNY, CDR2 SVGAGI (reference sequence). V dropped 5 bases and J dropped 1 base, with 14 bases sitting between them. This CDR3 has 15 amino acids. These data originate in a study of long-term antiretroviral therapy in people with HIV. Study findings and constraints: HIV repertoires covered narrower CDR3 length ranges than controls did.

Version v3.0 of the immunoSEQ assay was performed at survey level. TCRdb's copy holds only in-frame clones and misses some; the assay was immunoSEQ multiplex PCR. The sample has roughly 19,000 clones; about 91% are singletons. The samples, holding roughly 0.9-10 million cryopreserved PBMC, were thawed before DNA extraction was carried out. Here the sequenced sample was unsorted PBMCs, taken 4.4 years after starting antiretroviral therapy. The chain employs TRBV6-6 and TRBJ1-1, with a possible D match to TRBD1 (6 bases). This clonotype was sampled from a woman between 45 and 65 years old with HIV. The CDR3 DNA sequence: TGTGCCAGCAGTCCCTCCGGGACACCGAACACTGAAGCTTTCTTT. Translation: CASSPSGTPNTEAFF.